Below, 9 T cell receptor beta chains from the same sample are listed, as sequenced in a study of low-dose radiotherapy and immunotherapy resistance in tumors. Alpha and beta chains were covered, as first-strand cDNA relied on TRAV- and TRBV-specific primers. The authors amplified TCRs for about 20 PCR cycles with a constant-region primer and a V-primer adapter. MiXCR, run by TCRdb on the reads, gives a single entry per CDR3 protein. The table includes approximately 90,000 distinct CDR3 sequences, roughly a sixth detected once. The time point was: before trial treatment. Sequenced material: PBMCs, taken before treatment. Receptors were obtained from a male donor with prostate cancer.

This clonotype was recorded at least ten times. The V gene is TRBV3-1, the J gene TRBJ1-1; D is uncertain. The CDR3 is made up of 14 amino acids. Germline CDR1 LGHDT, CDR2 YNNKEL (reference sequence). Trimming pared 0 bases from V and 5 bases from J, leaving 10 bases between. CDR3 in amino acids: CASSQEGAGTEAFF. The CDR3 nucleotides read TGTGCCAGCAGCCAAGAAGGAGCGGGGACTGAAGCTTTCTTT.

This clonotype appeared many times. The V call is TRBV19, the J call TRBJ1-4, with D uncertain. CDR1 is LNHDA, CDR2 SQIVND, per germline (reference sequence). Trimming took off 3 bases at V and 6 bases at J, with 17 bases between the two ends. CDR3 size: 16 residues. The CDR3 sequence: CASSMAGRTDDEKLFF. CDR3 DNA sequence: TGTGCCAGTAGTATGGCGGGCAGGACTGATGATGAAAAACTGTTTTTT.

This clonotype was counted many times. V and J are TRBV3-1 and TRBJ2-5, with 12 positions matching TRBD1. Germline V gene data show CDR1 as LGHDT and CDR2 as YNNKEL (reference sequence). The CDR3 totals 18 residues. Losses at the gene ends were 2 bases for V and 4 bases for J; bases not matched to a gene: 11. This CDR3 reads CASSQRGTGTGGGETQYF. The CDR3 bases are TGTGCCAGCAGCCAAAGAGGGACCGGGACAGGGGGCGGAGAGACCCAGTACTTC.

The chain uses TRBV6-2 or TRBV6-3 and TRBJ2-2; TRBD2 matches 7 bases. Germline-derived CDR1 and CDR2 are MNHEY and SVGEGT. The CDR3 is 15 amino acids. Germline trimming cut 7 bases from V and 1 base from J; bases unmatched to any gene: 6. The CDR3 protein is CASTQAGVNTGELFF. The CDR3 DNA sequence: TGTGCCAGCACCCAGGCGGGGGTGAACACCGGGGAGCTGTTTTTT.

This clonotype was seen repeatedly, ten times or more. CDR3 bases: TGTGCCAGCAGCTTATCTGGCGGGGAGCTGTTTTTT. Its translation is CASSLSGGELFF. V and J are TRBV7-2 and TRBJ2-2; D is unresolved. The germline CDR1 and CDR2 sequences are SGHTA and FQGNSA. CDR3 length: 12 amino acids. Trimming removed 2 bases from V and 7 bases from J, with 5 bases in between.

This clonotype was seen at least ten times. This chain connects TRBV15 to TRBJ2-1; weak D call: TRBD2 (6 bases). V was trimmed by 1 base and J by 4 bases, leaving 11 bases between them. Germline V gene lookup returns CDR1 LNHNV and CDR2 YYDKDF (reference sequence). The CDR3 extends over 15 amino acids. The CDR3 loop reads CATSRARGAYNEQFF. CDR3 bases: TGTGCCACCAGCAGAGCGCGGGGCGCGTACAATGAGCAGTTCTTC. The whole variable domain, filled in from reference TRBV15 and TRBJ2-1, reads DAMVIQNPRYQVTQFGKPVTLSCSQTLNHNVMYWYQQKSSQAPKLLFHYYDKDFNNEADTPDNFQSRRPNTSFCFLDIRSPGLGDTAMYLCATSRARGAYNEQFFGPGTRLTVL.

This clonotype has at least ten counts. The chain joins TRBV2 to TRBJ2-7, with 7 bases lining up with TRBD1. In germline, CDR1 is SNHLY, CDR2 FYNNEI. J gave up 2 bases and V 5 bases, and 6 bases lay outside the gene matches. This CDR3 region has 14 residues. The CDR3 loop reads CASSYSQGAYEQYF. CDR3 in DNA: TGTGCCAGCAGTTATAGCCAGGGGGCCTACGAGCAGTACTTC. The whole variable domain, filled in from reference TRBV2 and TRBJ2-7, reads EPEVTQTPSHQVTQMGQEVILRCVPISNHLYFYWYRQILGQKVEFLVSFYNNEISEKSEIFDDQFSVERPDGSNFTLKIRSTKLEDSAMYFCASSYSQGAYEQYFGPGTRLTVT.

On this clonotype itself: This clone may be a read error of a much larger clone one base away. The chain uses TRBV6-1 and TRBJ2-7; D is uncertain. There are 15 residues in the CDR3. Germline V lookup: CDR1 MNHNS, CDR2 SASEGT. V was cut by 5 bases and J by 10 bases, with 24 bases left in between. For the CDR3, the DNA is TGTGCCAGCAGTTTTATGGCCTTTCAGCACTCCCCACAGTACTTC. Its translation: CASSFMAFQHSPQYF.

Details on this clonotype: This may arise from a read error, as a much more abundant clone is one base away. CDR3 sequence reads: CASSLFGSLNTGAFF. DNA of the CDR3: TGTGCCAGCAGTTTATTCGGCTCTTTGAACACTGGAGCTTTCTTT. V and J are TRBV27 and TRBJ1-1; no firm D call. Germline V CDR1 and CDR2: MNHEY, SMNVEV (reference sequence). CDR3 size: 15 residues.